The 22 T cell receptor beta chains listed next were all sequenced from one sample in a study of response to subunit inactivated influenza vaccine (dated by TCRdb to 2016 to 2018). The time point label of this sample denotes: approximately 40 days after influenza vaccine administration. Libraries were built with RT-PCR. Sequencing used an Illumina HiSeq 2500. TCRdb's own reprocessing of the public reads used fastp at Q25 and MiXCR and kept productive beta chains. Each CDR3 protein gets just one entry, which takes the most common genes and DNA from the rows behind it. This sample gives 150,000 or so distinct CDR3 sequences in total; 9.5% to 13% of them show up just once. Under 15% of the sample rests with the top ten. The material was non-naive T cells sorted from PBMCs, obtained around seven weeks after vaccination. The sample's cell subset or site label, in plain terms: memory T cell fraction. The receptor set was obtained from a man aged 50 to 59 who received an inactivated influenza vaccine. Donor details come from another sample of the same person, matched by shared clones.

This clonotype was counted between two and nine times. The chain links TRBV11-2 to TRBJ2-3; 9 nucleotides line up with TRBD2. The V gene end was trimmed by 6 bases and the J gene end by 4 bases; junction bases not matched to a gene: 11. The CDR3 is 16 residues long. CDR1 and CDR2 (germline): SGHAT, FQNNGV. The CDR3 loop reads CASRNWVAGDSDTQYF. DNA of the CDR3: TGTGCCAGCAGAAACTGGGTAGCGGGAGATTCAGATACGCAGTATTTT.

The chain employs TRBV27 and TRBJ2-1, with TRBD2 identical over 8 bases. V lost 3 bases to trimming and J lost 5 bases; unmatched junction nucleotides: 12. The CDR3 is 17 amino acids. CDR1 MNHEY and CDR2 SMNVEV come from the germline V gene (reference sequence). The CDR3 DNA reads TGTGCCAGCAGTTTCCGATTGTTAGCGGGGCTAAACAATGAGCAGTTCTTC. Translating gives CASSFRLLAGLNNEQFF.

This clonotype has a count of ten or more. An end of the junction does not agree with germline; a read error may underlie this. The chain recombines TRBV28 with TRBJ2-7, with 7 bases fitting TRBD1. CDR3 size: 13 residues. Germline lookup yields CDR1 MDHEN and CDR2 SYDVKM. The CDR3 is CASSPGQWNLEDF. The DNA of the CDR3 is TGTGCCAGCAGTCCGGGACAGTGGAATCTGGAGGACTTC.

The gene calls are TRBV5-1 and TRBJ1-6; D may be TRBD1 (5 bases). Trimming took 1 base from V and 0 from J, leaving 5 bases between them. This CDR3 comprises 15 residues. Germline CDR1 SGHRS, CDR2 YFSETQ. The CDR3 loop is CASSLTGSYNSPLHF. DNA of the CDR3: TGCGCCAGCAGCTTGACAGGCTCCTATAATTCACCCCTCCACTTT.

The chain couples TRBV7-2 to TRBJ2-7; TRBD2 might be the D (7 bases). Germline V gives CDR1 SGHTA, CDR2 FQGNSA. V was trimmed by 5 bases and J by 4 bases, leaving 18 bases between them. This CDR3 has 15 amino acids. The CDR3 nucleotides are TGTGCCAGCAGCCAAAGGGGGGGCAGATTTTACGAGCAGTACTTC. Translating gives CASSQRGGRFYEQYF.

This clonotype was seen a handful of times. The chain joins TRBV6-5 to TRBJ2-4; 10 bases match TRBD1. This CDR3 region has 16 residues. CDR1 MNHEY and CDR2 SVGAGI come from the germline V gene. Trimming removed 2 bases from V and 6 bases from J; junction bases left unmatched: 7. CDR3 region: CASSYRIDRGLNIQYF. The CDR3 DNA sequence: TGTGCCAGCAGTTACAGAATCGACAGGGGGCTAAACATTCAGTACTTC.

The chain is built from TRBV12-3 or TRBV12-4 and TRBJ2-2, with a possible D match to TRBD1 (5 bases). Trimming cost V 5 bases and J 8 bases, with 12 bases left between them. The CDR3 is made up of 13 amino acids. This CDR3 is CASSRDSFGELFF. For the CDR3, the DNA is TGTGCCAGCAGTCGTGACAGTTTTGGGGAGCTGTTTTTT.

This clonotype was observed a few times. The chain couples TRBV24-1 to TRBJ2-5, with 10 bases matching TRBD1. The CDR3 length is 14 residues. V lost 9 bases, J lost 5 bases, and 8 bases stayed unmatched. Germline loops: CDR1 KGHDR, CDR2 SFDVKD. The CDR3 DNA follows: TGTGCCACCGAGTCCGGGACAGGGGTGGAGACCCAGTACTTC. Encoded protein: CATESGTGVETQYF.

This clonotype was detected ten times or more. The chain recombines TRBV5-1 with TRBJ2-7; D possibly corresponds to TRBD1 (6 bases). V was clipped by 2 bases and J by 0 bases, with 12 bases between them. CDR3 size: 15 residues. Germline assignment: CDR1 SGHRS and CDR2 YFSETQ. The CDR3 sequence is CASSFTGTSSYEQYF. The CDR3 coding sequence is TGCGCCAGCAGCTTTACCGGGACAAGCTCCTACGAGCAGTACTTC.

This chain connects TRBV30 to TRBJ1-4; a possible D gene is TRBD1 (5 bases). Trimming took 0 bases from V and 7 from J, leaving 12 bases between them. The CDR3 totals 14 residues. Germline V gene sequence: CDR1 GTSNPN, CDR2 SVGIG (reference sequence). The CDR3 loop is CAWSVGASGEKLFF. In DNA, the CDR3 is TGTGCCTGGAGTGTTGGGGCGTCGGGTGAAAAACTGTTTTTT.

This clonotype has only a few counts. The chain is built from TRBV11-1 and TRBJ2-2; possibly TRBD1 for D (6 bases). The CDR3 covers 17 residues. The V and J ends lost 6 bases and 0 bases respectively, with 17 bases between them. CDR1 and CDR2 (germline): SGHAT, FQDESV (reference sequence). Written as DNA, the CDR3 is TGTGCCAGCAGAAAAGGGGATTGGGACACGAACACCGGGGAGCTGTTTTTT. It encodes CASRKGDWDTNTGELFF.

This clonotype was picked up many times. V gene TRBV6-2 or TRBV6-3 combines with J gene TRBJ2-5; no definite D call. CDR3 length: 13 amino acids. Germline-derived CDR1 and CDR2 are MNHEY and SVGEGT. Trimming removed 3 bases at V and 5 bases at J, with 10 bases between. This chain's CDR3 is CASSYQGSETQYF. The CDR3 nucleotides are TGTGCCAGCAGTTATCAAGGGTCGGAGACCCAGTACTTC.

In its sample, this clonotype was seen many times. The chain joins TRBV13 to TRBJ2-1, with 7 nucleotides matching TRBD2. V shed 3 bases and J 6 bases; nucleotides not matched to a gene: 2. CDR1 and CDR2 (germline): PRHDT, FYEKMQ (reference sequence). The CDR3 covers 13 residues. CDR3 DNA sequence: TGTGCCAGCAGCTTTGCTAGCGGCAATGAGCAGTTCTTC. Protein product: CASSFASGNEQFF.

The chain couples TRBV20-1 to TRBJ2-7; TRBD2 matches at 8 bases. The CDR3 is 13 residues long. Germline-derived CDR1 and CDR2 are DFQATT and SNEGSKA (reference sequence). The V and J ends lost 6 bases and 4 bases, in that order; junction bases with no gene match: 8. CDR3 DNA: TGCAGTGCAATGGGACTAGACCGTTACGAGCAGTACTTC. Protein product: CSAMGLDRYEQYF.

This clonotype was seen only a few times. This chain connects TRBV27 to TRBJ2-2, with a possible D match to TRBD2 (5 bases). The V end was cut by 3 bases, the J end by 3 bases, with 8 bases between. The CDR3 extends over 14 amino acids. Germline V lookup: CDR1 MNHEY, CDR2 SMNVEV (reference sequence). CDR3 residues: CASSFYGDTGELFF. CDR3 bases: TGTGCCAGCAGTTTCTACGGGGACACCGGGGAGCTGTTTTTT.

The genes are TRBV10-3 and TRBJ2-7, with TRBD2 matching over 11 bases. V was pared by 0 bases and J by 3 bases, with 7 bases of the junction left unmatched. CDR1 ENHRY and CDR2 SYGVKD come from the germline V gene. The CDR3 consists of 17 residues. The CDR3 sequence: CAISESELAGVNYEQYF. The CDR3 DNA is TGTGCCATCAGTGAGTCCGAACTAGCGGGAGTTAACTACGAGCAGTACTTC.

Only one count was recorded for this clonotype. This chain joins TRBV7-8 and TRBJ2-1; 11 bases agree with TRBD2. The CDR3 has 16 residues. Germline CDR1 is SGHVS and CDR2 is FQNEAQ. V gave up 3 bases and J gave up 9 bases; unmatched junction bases: 10. CDR3 in amino acids: CASSFGLAGAFGEQFF. For the CDR3, the DNA is TGTGCCAGCAGCTTCGGACTAGCGGGTGCATTTGGTGAGCAGTTCTTC.

This sequence joins TRBV9 and TRBJ2-3, with D possibly being TRBD1 (5 bases). The CDR3 is 14 amino acids. With 1 base removed from V and 0 bases from J, the gap between germline ends came to 6 bases. Per the germline V gene, CDR1 is SGDLS and CDR2 is YYNGEE. This CDR3 is CASSVRGSTDTQYF. The CDR3, as DNA: TGTGCCAGCAGCGTAAGGGGAAGCACAGATACGCAGTATTTT.

Comment on this clonotype: Its ends do not fully match the called genes, so a read error is possible. V gene TRBV7-7 combines with J gene TRBJ2-2; TRBD2 agrees at 9 bases. The CDR3 totals 19 residues. Germline CDR1 reads SSHAT; CDR2 reads FNYEAQ (reference sequence). CDR3 nucleotide sequence: TGTGCTAGCACGCCCTGGGGGACTAGCTTTACTTCGAACACCGGGGAGCTGTTTTTT. It translates to CASTPWGTSFTSNTGELFF.

This clonotype has at least ten counts. This CDR3 reads CASSQDIGTSFIHEQYF. The DNA of the CDR3 is TGCGCCAGCAGCCAAGATATTGGGACTAGTTTTATCCACGAGCAGTACTTC. This chain joins TRBV4-3 and TRBJ2-7, with 8 bases identical to TRBD2. The germline V gene has CDR1 LGHNA and CDR2 YSLEER. This CDR3 has 17 amino acids. The V and J ends lost 0 bases and 5 bases, in that order; junction bases with no gene match: 12.

This clonotype was observed a handful of times. This chain connects TRBV28 to TRBJ1-2; D call uncertain. The CDR3 has 12 residues. Trimming pared 6 bases from V and 3 bases from J, leaving 8 bases between. In germline, CDR1 is MDHEN, CDR2 SYDVKM. CDR3 loop: CASSPEDYGYTF. CDR3 DNA: TGTGCCAGCAGCCCGGAGGACTATGGCTACACCTTC.

The sample holds many counts of this clonotype. The chain has TRBV20-1 and TRBJ1-1; D unclear. V was trimmed by 2 bases and J by 0 bases, leaving 10 bases between them. Germline CDR1 reads DFQATT; CDR2 reads SNEGSKA (reference sequence). The CDR3 spans 14 residues. The CDR3 bases are TGCAGTGCTAGAACGACCCGGGTGAACACTGAAGCTTTCTTT. It yields the protein CSARTTRVNTEAFF.